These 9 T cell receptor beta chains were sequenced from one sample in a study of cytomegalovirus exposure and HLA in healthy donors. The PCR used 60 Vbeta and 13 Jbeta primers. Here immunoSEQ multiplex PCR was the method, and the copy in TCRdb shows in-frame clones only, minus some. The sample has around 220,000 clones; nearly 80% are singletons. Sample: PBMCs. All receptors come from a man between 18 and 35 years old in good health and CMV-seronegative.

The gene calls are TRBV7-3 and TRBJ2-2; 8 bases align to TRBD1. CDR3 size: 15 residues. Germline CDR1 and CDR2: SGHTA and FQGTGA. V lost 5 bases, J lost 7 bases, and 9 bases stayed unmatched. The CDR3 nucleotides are TGTGCCAGCAGCGAACCAGGGGGCATGGGCGGGGAGCTGTTTTTT. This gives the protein CASSEPGGMGGELFF.

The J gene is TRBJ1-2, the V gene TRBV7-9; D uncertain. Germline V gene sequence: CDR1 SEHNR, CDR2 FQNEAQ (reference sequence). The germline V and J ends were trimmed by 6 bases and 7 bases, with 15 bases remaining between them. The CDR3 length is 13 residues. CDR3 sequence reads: CASRLGEGSGYTF. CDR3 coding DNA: TGTGCCAGCAGATTGGGAGAGGGATCTGGCTACACCTTC.

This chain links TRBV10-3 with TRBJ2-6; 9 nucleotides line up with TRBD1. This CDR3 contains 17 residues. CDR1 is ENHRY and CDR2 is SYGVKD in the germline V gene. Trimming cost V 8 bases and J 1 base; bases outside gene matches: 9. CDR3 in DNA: TGTGCCATCGAGGGGACGGACAGGGGATCTGGGGCCAACGTCCTGACTTTC. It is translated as CAIEGTDRGSGANVLTF.

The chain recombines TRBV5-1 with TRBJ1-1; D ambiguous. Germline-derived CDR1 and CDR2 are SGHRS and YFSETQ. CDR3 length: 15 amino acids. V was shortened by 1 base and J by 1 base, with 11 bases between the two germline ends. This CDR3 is CASSLFRSKNTEAFF. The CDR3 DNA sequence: TGCGCCAGCAGCTTGTTTCGGAGCAAGAACACTGAAGCTTTCTTT.

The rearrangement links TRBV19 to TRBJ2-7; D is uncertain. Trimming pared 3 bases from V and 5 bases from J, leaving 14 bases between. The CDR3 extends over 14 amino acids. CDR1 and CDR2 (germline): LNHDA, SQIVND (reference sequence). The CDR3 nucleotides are TGTGCCAGTAGTATTGATCAGGTAGTAAACGAGCAGTACTTC. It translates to CASSIDQVVNEQYF.

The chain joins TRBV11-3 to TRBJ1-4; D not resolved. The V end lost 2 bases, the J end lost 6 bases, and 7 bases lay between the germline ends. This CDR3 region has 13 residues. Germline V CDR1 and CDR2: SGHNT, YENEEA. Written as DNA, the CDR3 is TGTGCCAGCAGCTTATTTAGTGATGAAAAACTGTTTTTT. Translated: CASSLFSDEKLFF.

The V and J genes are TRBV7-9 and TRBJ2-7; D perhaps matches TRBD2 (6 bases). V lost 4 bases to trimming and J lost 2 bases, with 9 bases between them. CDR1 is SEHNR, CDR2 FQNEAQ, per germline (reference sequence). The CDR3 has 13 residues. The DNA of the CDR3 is TGTGCCAGCAGCTCCCCGGGAGCCTACGAGCAGTACTTC. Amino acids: CASSSPGAYEQYF.

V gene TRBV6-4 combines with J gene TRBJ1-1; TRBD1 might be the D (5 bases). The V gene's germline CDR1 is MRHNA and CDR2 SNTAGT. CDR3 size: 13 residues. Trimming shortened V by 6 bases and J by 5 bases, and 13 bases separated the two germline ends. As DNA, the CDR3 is TGTGCCAGCAGCGCCGGGGGGGGGACTGAAGCTTTCTTT. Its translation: CASSAGGGTEAFF.

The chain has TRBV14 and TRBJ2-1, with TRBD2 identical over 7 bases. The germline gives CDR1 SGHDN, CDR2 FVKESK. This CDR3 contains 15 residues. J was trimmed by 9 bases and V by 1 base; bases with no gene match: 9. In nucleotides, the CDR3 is TGTGCCAGCAGCCAAGTTAGACTGACGGGGGGTGAGCAGTTCTTC. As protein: CASSQVRLTGGEQFF.